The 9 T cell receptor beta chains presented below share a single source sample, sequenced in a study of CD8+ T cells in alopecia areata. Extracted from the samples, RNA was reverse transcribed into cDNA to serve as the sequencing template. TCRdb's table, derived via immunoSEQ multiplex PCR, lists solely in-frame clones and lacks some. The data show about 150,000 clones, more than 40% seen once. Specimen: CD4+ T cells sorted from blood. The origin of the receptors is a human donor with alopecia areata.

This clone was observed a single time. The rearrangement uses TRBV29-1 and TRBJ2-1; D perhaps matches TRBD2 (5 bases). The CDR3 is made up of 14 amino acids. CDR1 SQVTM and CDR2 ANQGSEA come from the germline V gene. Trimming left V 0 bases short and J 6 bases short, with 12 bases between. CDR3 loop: CSVEDAGKINEQFF. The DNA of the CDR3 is TGCAGCGTTGAAGATGCGGGTAAGATCAATGAGCAGTTCTTC.

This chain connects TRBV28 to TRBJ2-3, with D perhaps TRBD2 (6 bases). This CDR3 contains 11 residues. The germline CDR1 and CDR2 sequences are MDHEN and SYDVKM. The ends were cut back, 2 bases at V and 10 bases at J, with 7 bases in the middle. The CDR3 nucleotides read TGTGCCAGCAGTTTACAGCGGGCGCAGTATTTT. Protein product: CASSLQRAQYF.

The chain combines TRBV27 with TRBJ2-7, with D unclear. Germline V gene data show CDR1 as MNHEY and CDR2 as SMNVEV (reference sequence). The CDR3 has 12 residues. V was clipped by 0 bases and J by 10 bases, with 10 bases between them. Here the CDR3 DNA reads TGTGCCAGCAGTTTATCCCTCAAATCTCAGTACTTC. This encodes CASSLSLKSQYF.

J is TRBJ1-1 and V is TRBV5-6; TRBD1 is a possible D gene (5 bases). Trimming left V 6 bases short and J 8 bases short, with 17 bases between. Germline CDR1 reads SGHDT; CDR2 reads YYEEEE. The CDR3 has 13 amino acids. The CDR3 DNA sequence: TGTGCCAGCAATTCTCTGGGGGTTATGGAAGCTTTCTTT. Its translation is CASNSLGVMEAFF.

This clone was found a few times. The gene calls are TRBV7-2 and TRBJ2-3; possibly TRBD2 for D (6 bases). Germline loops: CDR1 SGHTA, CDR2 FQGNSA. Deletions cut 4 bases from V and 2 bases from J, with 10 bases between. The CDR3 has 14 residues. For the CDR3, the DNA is TGTGCCAGCAGCTCGGGGGTTGCCACAGATACGCAGTATTTT. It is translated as CASSSGVATDTQYF.

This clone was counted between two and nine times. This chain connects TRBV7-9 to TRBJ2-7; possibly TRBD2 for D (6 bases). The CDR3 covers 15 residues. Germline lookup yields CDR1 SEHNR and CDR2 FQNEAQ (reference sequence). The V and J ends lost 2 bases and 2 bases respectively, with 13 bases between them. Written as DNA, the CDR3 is TGTGCCAGCAGCTTACGAGGCGGGGTAACCTACGAGCAGTACTTC. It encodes CASSLRGGVTYEQYF.

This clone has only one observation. CDR3 coding DNA: TGTGCCAGCAGCTTATGGCCGCGGGATGAGCAGTTCTTC. This translates into CASSLWPRDEQFF. The chain joins TRBV7-2 to TRBJ2-1, with D possibly being TRBD2 (5 bases). Germline V gives CDR1 SGHTA, CDR2 FQGNSA. With 2 bases removed from V and 8 bases from J, the gap between germline ends came to 10 bases. The CDR3 runs 13 residues.

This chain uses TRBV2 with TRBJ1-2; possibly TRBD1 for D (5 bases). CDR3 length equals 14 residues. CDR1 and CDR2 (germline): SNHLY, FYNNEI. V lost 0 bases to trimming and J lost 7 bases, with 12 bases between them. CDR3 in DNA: TGTGCCAGCAGTGAAGCTCGGGGGACGGTTGGCTACACCTTC. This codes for CASSEARGTVGYTF.

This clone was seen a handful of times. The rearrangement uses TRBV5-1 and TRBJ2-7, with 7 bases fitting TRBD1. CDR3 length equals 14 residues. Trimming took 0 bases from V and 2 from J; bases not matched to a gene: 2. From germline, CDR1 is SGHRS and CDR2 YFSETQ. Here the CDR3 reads CASSLAGQTYEQYF. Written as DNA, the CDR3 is TGCGCCAGCAGCTTGGCGGGACAGACCTACGAGCAGTACTTC.